This T cell receptor beta chain was identified during a study of T cell responses to AZD1222 COVID-19 vaccine (dated by TCRdb to the early 2020s). At the level of the whole study: A total of about 250 trial participants underwent TCR sequencing, of whom about 210 had received two doses of AZD1222 and roughly 26 had received two doses of the MenACWY control vaccine. Trial participants were enrolled into age subgroups of 18-55, 56-69 and 70-plus years, which contained about 160, 30 and 59 TCR-sequenced participants, respectively.

The CDR3 regions of human TCRbeta chains were analyzed by immunosequencing. The original pipeline was this. TCRs in the repertoires were compared against a reference library of SARS-CoV-2-specific TCRs that had been generated with the MIRA antigen-specificity platform. Breadth was defined as the fraction of unique TCRs that were SARS-CoV-2-associated. Depth was defined as the fraction of total T cells that were SARS-CoV-2-associated. Using the MIRA data, every spike-specific TCR was mapped to the spike region that the TCR reacted to and assigned to either a CD4 or a CD8 class. Log10-transformed breadth and depth values were compared by one-way ANOVA with Sidak's multiple comparisons tests. TCRdb re-hosts the immuneACCESS table, in-frame sequences only. Its copies lack some clones; in the studies checked, an unresolved V gene accounts for under half of them, and the cause for the rest is not known. Clonal size and the V and J genes are those of that table, whereas D and trimming came from the DNA. The sample profile shows approximately 150,000 clones; just over 90% of them were found once. In total, the top ten clones hold approximately 0.98% of the sample.

The time point label, read with the paper, signifies: about 28 days (+/-7) after the second vaccine dose. AZD1222 recipients with second doses at about 4 weeks or about 12 weeks were pooled, because spike-specific TCR depth and breadth did not differ between schedules. Samples from vaccinated people were obtained from the UK trials COV001 and COV002, which included a single-blind randomized controlled phase 2/3 trial of AZD1222 (ChAdOx1 nCoV-19) in healthy adults. Trial participant PBMC samples were collected at day 0 and day 28 after the second dose for TCRbeta chain sequencing. What the authors observed across the whole study: Only 5 to 7 AZD1222 recipients were SARS-CoV-2 seropositive at baseline, limiting conclusions about previously exposed vaccinees. Vaccine-associated CD4 TCRs spanned the whole spike protein, with dominant responses in regions 160-218 and 743-854. Because no samples from the day 14 peak response were available, repertoires could be characterized only after the peak T cell response. Epitopes outside the regions mutated in the B.1.351 and B.1.1.7 variants were reportedly recognized by nearly half of the unique spike-specific TCRs. The 56-69-year group was small, and its depth increase did not reach significance, likely because of low power. A significant rise in spike-specific TCR breadth and depth was observed after two AZD1222 doses relative to day 0 and relative to MenACWY recipients. Most participants were white British and females outnumbered males, and the authors suggested that clonal diversity may have been underestimated.

In the case of this clone: Its cognate antigen has yet to be identified. No clone much larger than this one lies a single base away; base qualities are absent.

The CDR3 runs 13 residues from the cysteine to the phenylalanine. Just the 39-base CDR3 DNA is kept, in frame starting at base 1. The sequence is built from TRBV21-1 and TRBJ1-4; the table's D call, TRBD1, was not checked against the DNA. TRBV21-1 constitutes a pseudogene. The sequenced sample was peripheral blood, obtained 28 days after the second AZD1222 dose. This sequence originates from an adult who received the AZD1222 COVID-19 vaccine. This receptor carries the CDR3 CASSKRGTKKLFF. The bases are TGTGCCAGCAGCAAAAGGGGAACCAAAAAACTGTTTTTT.